The 26 T cell receptor beta chains below were found in one sample sequenced in a study of blood T cell repertoires in COVID-19. Only in-frame clones appear in the TCRdb table, and some are missing; sequencing was by immunoSEQ multiplex PCR. Of around 95,000 clones listed, approximately 86% were seen once; the top ten hold 5%. The specimen was peripheral blood. These receptors all come from a human donor in a cohort sampled during active COVID-19.

The chain is built from TRBV29-1 and TRBJ1-2, with 11 bases aligning to TRBD1. With 4 bases clipped from V and 9 bases from J, the junction kept 1 base outside the gene matches. The germline CDR1 and CDR2 sequences are SQVTM and ANQGSEA. There are 11 residues in the CDR3. In DNA form, the CDR3 reads TGCAGCGTTGGGACAGGGGGCAGCTACACCTTC. It encodes CSVGTGGSYTF. The full variable domain, with the rest looked up from reference TRBV29-1 and TRBJ1-2, is SAVISQKPSRDICQRGTSLTIQCQVDSQVTMMFWYRQQPGQSLTLIATANQGSEATYESGFVIDKFPISRPNLTFSTLTVSNMSPEDSSIYLCSVGTGGSYTFGSGTRLTVV.

The V gene is TRBV5-1, the J gene TRBJ1-2, with TRBD1 identical over 7 bases. V was clipped by 7 bases and J by 8 bases; unmatched bases: 5. CDR3 length: 11 amino acids. In germline, CDR1 is SGHRS, CDR2 YFSETQ. CDR3 DNA: TGCGCCAGCCCGCCGACAGGGGGCTACACCTTC. Protein product: CASPPTGGYTF. Variable domain in full (rest from reference TRBV5-1 and TRBJ1-2): KAGVTQTPRYLIKTRGQQVTLSCSPISGHRSVSWYQQTPGQGLQFLFEYFSETQRNKGNFPGRFSGRQFSNSRSEMNVSTLELGDSALYLCASPPTGGYTFGSGTRLTVV.

V gene TRBV11-3 combines with J gene TRBJ2-1, with 10 bases identical to TRBD2. CDR1 is SGHNT and CDR2 is YENEEA in the germline V gene. J was trimmed by 4 bases and V by 4 bases; bases with no gene match: 4. The CDR3 covers 15 residues. DNA for the CDR3: TGTGCCAGCAGCTCCCGACTAGCGGGTTACAATGAGCAGTTCTTC. Its translation: CASSSRLAGYNEQFF.

This rearrangement joins TRBV7-2 to TRBJ2-7; 10 positions match TRBD2. J lost 3 bases, V lost 5 bases, and 4 bases had no gene match. The CDR3 runs 14 residues. The germline gives CDR1 SGHTA, CDR2 FQGNSA. CDR3 loop: CASSTLAGSYEQYF. In DNA, the CDR3 is TGTGCCAGCAGCACACTAGCGGGAAGCTACGAGCAGTACTTC. The whole variable domain, filled in from reference TRBV7-2 and TRBJ2-7, reads GAGVSQSPSNKVTEKGKDVELRCDPISGHTALYWYRQSLGQGLEFLIYFQGNSAPDKSGLPSDRFSAERTGGSVSTLTIQRTQQEDSAVYLCASSTLAGSYEQYFGPGTRLTVT.

This clone was observed a single time. This chain connects TRBV4-3 to TRBJ1-4; D is uncertain. The germline V gene has CDR1 LGHNA and CDR2 YSLEER. Deletions cut 4 bases from V and 0 bases from J, with 9 bases between. This CDR3 contains 15 residues. CDR3 coding DNA: TGCGCCAGCAGCCGAGACACTGCAACTAATGAAAAACTGTTTTTT. It specifies CASSRDTATNEKLFF.

The chain couples TRBV11-2 to TRBJ2-5; 14 bases match TRBD2. V lost 5 bases to trimming and J lost 5 bases; unmatched junction nucleotides: 7. The germline CDR1 and CDR2 sequences are SGHAT and FQNNGV. There are 16 residues in the CDR3. As DNA, the CDR3 is TGTGCCAGCAGCGCCGGGACTAGCGGGAGTAGGGAGACCCAGTACTTC. It specifies CASSAGTSGSRETQYF.

CDR3 region: CASSFDQGYNEQFF. The CDR3 DNA is TGTGCCAGCAGCTTCGATCAGGGGTACAATGAGCAGTTCTTC. This chain joins TRBV7-9 and TRBJ2-1; D is possibly TRBD1 (6 bases). Germline CDR1 reads SEHNR; CDR2 reads FQNEAQ (reference sequence). This CDR3 is built from 14 residues. Trimming removed 3 bases at V and 4 bases at J, with 10 bases between. Drawing the rest from reference TRBV7-9 and TRBJ2-1, the complete variable domain is DTGVSQNPRHKITKRGQNVTFRCDPISEHNRLYWYRQTLGQGPEFLTYFQNEAQLEKSRLLSDRFSAERPKGSFSTLEIQRTEQGDSAMYLCASSFDQGYNEQFFGPGTRLTVL.

This rearrangement joins TRBV4-2 to TRBJ2-1; 11 nucleotides align to TRBD2. CDR3 length: 17 residues. The ends lost 0 bases at V and 4 bases at J; junction bases unmatched: 5. Germline values: CDR1 LGHNA, CDR2 YNFKEQ. This chain's CDR3 is CASSQEAGTSGYNEQFF. The CDR3, as DNA: TGTGCCAGCAGCCAAGAGGCCGGGACTAGCGGATACAATGAGCAGTTCTTC.

The chain has TRBV5-1 and TRBJ2-3; D unresolved. The CDR3 runs 14 residues. CDR1 and CDR2 from the germline V gene are SGHRS and YFSETQ. Trimming pared 4 bases from V and 5 bases from J, leaving 14 bases between. The CDR3 region has the DNA TGCGCCAGCAGCCTCACACCCCTTGGAGATACGCAGTATTTT. Translation: CASSLTPLGDTQYF.

This chain links TRBV25-1 with TRBJ2-1; 7 bases map to TRBD2. J gave up 2 bases and V 9 bases, and 4 bases lay outside the gene matches. The V gene's germline CDR1 is MGHDK and CDR2 SYGVNS. This CDR3 contains 13 residues. This CDR3 is CASHAGAYNEQFF. CDR3 bases: TGTGCCAGTCACGCGGGAGCCTACAATGAGCAGTTCTTC.

The V and J genes are TRBV2 and TRBJ1-2; TRBD1 is a possible D gene (6 bases). There are 16 residues in the CDR3. Germline V lookup: CDR1 SNHLY, CDR2 FYNNEI. With 6 bases removed from V and 4 bases from J, the gap between germline ends came to 21 bases. CDR3: CASRGRGTILGYGYTF. CDR3 nucleotide sequence: TGTGCCAGCAGGGGCAGGGGTACCATTCTAGGCTATGGCTACACCTTC. Together with reference TRBV2 and TRBJ1-2, the CDR3 gives the full variable domain: EPEVTQTPSHQVTQMGQEVILRCVPISNHLYFYWYRQILGQKVEFLVSFYNNEISEKSEIFDDQFSVERPDGSNFTLKIRSTKLEDSAMYFCASRGRGTILGYGYTFGSGTRLTVV.

The chain recombines TRBV10-1 with TRBJ2-1; 9 bases map to TRBD1. The V segment lost 4 bases and the J segment 7 bases; nucleotides outside the gene matches: 11. This CDR3 is 16 amino acids long. The germline gives CDR1 WNHNN, CDR2 SYGVQD (reference sequence). As DNA, the CDR3 is TGCGCCAGCAGTGGGGCCGGGACAGGGAAAAGAAATGAGCAGTTCTTC. Protein product: CASSGAGTGKRNEQFF.

The gene calls are TRBV18 and TRBJ2-1, with TRBD2 matching over 7 bases. Trimming cost V 4 bases and J 8 bases; bases outside gene matches: 8. Germline values: CDR1 KGHSH, CDR2 LQKENI. CDR3 length: 14 residues. CDR3 sequence: CASSLQGGSDEQFF. The CDR3 DNA is TGTGCCAGCTCACTTCAAGGCGGGAGCGATGAGCAGTTCTTC.

This CDR3 reads CASSLNWFYEQYF. In nucleotides, the CDR3 is TGTGCCAGCAGCTTAAACTGGTTTTACGAGCAGTACTTC. The chain couples TRBV11-3 to TRBJ2-7; D is unresolved. Germline V gene data show CDR1 as SGHNT and CDR2 as YENEEA. V gave up 2 bases and J gave up 4 bases, with 9 bases separating them. CDR3 size: 13 residues.

V is TRBV6-1 and J is TRBJ2-7; 10 bases fit TRBD2. The J segment lost 3 bases and the V segment lost 1 base, leaving 3 bases of the junction unmatched. The CDR3 contains 15 residues. Germline CDR1 is MNHNS and CDR2 is SASEGT. As DNA, the CDR3 is TGTGCCAGCAGTGAAGGCAGGACTAGCGGCTACGAGCAGTACTTC. Translation: CASSEGRTSGYEQYF.

The gene calls are TRBV27 and TRBJ2-1, with D perhaps TRBD2 (5 bases). Germline lookup yields CDR1 MNHEY and CDR2 SMNVEV (reference sequence). V was trimmed by 2 bases and J by 2 bases, leaving 10 bases between them. The CDR3 has 15 amino acids. CDR3 sequence reads: CASSLEGAPYNEQFF. The CDR3, as DNA: TGTGCCAGCAGTTTAGAGGGAGCTCCCTACAATGAGCAGTTCTTC.

This clone was seen a few times. The chain employs TRBV19 and TRBJ2-2; TRBD2 matches at 13 bases. Per germline, CDR1 LNHDA and CDR2 SQIVND (reference sequence). With 10 bases clipped from V and 0 bases from J, the junction kept 20 bases outside the gene matches. There are 21 residues in the CDR3. The CDR3 reads CATLPPRALGLAGANTGELFF. The CDR3 DNA sequence: TGTGCCACCCTACCCCCCCGGGCGCTAGGACTAGCGGGAGCGAACACCGGGGAGCTGTTTTTT.

This chain links TRBV18 with TRBJ1-5, with 9 bases matching TRBD1. Germline V gene lookup returns CDR1 KGHSH and CDR2 LQKENI. CDR3 length: 17 amino acids. V gave up 1 base and J gave up 6 bases; unmatched junction bases: 10. CDR3: CASSPRDRGQGAQPQHF. CDR3 nucleotides: TGTGCCAGCTCACCACGAGACAGGGGACAGGGAGCTCAGCCCCAGCATTTT.

CDR3 loop: CASSQGLSGSSTDTQYF. The CDR3 DNA reads as TGTGCCAGCAGCCAGGGTCTTAGCGGGTCTAGCACAGATACGCAGTATTTT. This chain uses TRBV4-2 with TRBJ2-3; 7 bases map to TRBD2. CDR3 length: 17 amino acids. V gave up 3 bases and J gave up 0 bases; unmatched junction bases: 9. Germline V gene data show CDR1 as LGHNA and CDR2 as YNFKEQ.

This clone was seen a single time. The rearrangement links TRBV10-2 to TRBJ1-1, with D unclear. The V gene's germline CDR1 is WSHSY and CDR2 SAAADI. The CDR3 spans 11 residues. V gave up 3 bases and J gave up 11 bases, with 10 bases separating them. CDR3 loop: CASSDRLNAFF. The CDR3, as DNA: TGCGCCAGCAGTGACAGGTTGAACGCTTTCTTT.

V gene TRBV2 combines with J gene TRBJ2-3; 9 bases match TRBD2. J gave up 6 bases and V 2 bases, and 6 bases lay outside the gene matches. Germline CDR1 SNHLY, CDR2 FYNNEI. The CDR3 has 15 residues. The CDR3 nucleotides read TGTGCCAGCAGTGAACGTGCGGGAGGGGGGGATACGCAGTATTTT. Its protein is CASSERAGGGDTQYF.

CDR3 sequence: CAISESGREGEQYF. CDR3 nucleotide sequence: TGTGCCATCAGTGAGTCGGGGCGGGAAGGCGAGCAGTACTTC. V gene TRBV10-3 combines with J gene TRBJ2-7; a weak D match, TRBD2 (6 bases). This CDR3 is 14 amino acids long. CDR1 is ENHRY and CDR2 is SYGVKD in the germline V gene. Between the trimmed V and J ends, which lost 0 bases and 6 bases, there was a span of 12 bases.

The chain joins TRBV5-1 to TRBJ2-5; TRBD1 aligns across 9 bases. The CDR3 covers 16 residues. The V gene's germline CDR1 is SGHRS and CDR2 YFSETQ. V lost 2 bases to trimming and J lost 0 bases; unmatched junction nucleotides: 5. The DNA for the CDR3 is TGCGCCAGCAGCTTCGGGACAGGGAGGTACCAAGAGACCCAGTACTTC. It codes for CASSFGTGRYQETQYF. The full variable domain, completed using reference TRBV5-1 and TRBJ2-5, is KAGVTQTPRYLIKTRGQQVTLSCSPISGHRSVSWYQQTPGQGLQFLFEYFSETQRNKGNFPGRFSGRQFSNSRSEMNVSTLELGDSALYLCASSFGTGRYQETQYFGPGTRLLVL.

In its sample, this clone was seen once. The rearrangement links TRBV27 to TRBJ2-7; TRBD2 matches 8 bases. This CDR3 region has 15 residues. Germline CDR1 is MNHEY and CDR2 is SMNVEV (reference sequence). V trimming: 8 bases; J trimming: 0 bases; junction bases outside the gene matches: 9. In DNA, the CDR3 is TGTGCCAGCCGCCGACTGAGCGGGAGCTCCTACGAGCAGTACTTC. This translates into CASRRLSGSSYEQYF.

The chain uses TRBV3-1 (or the pseudogene TRBV3-2) and TRBJ1-2, with D possibly TRBD1 on 5 matching bases. Germline loops: CDR1 LGHDT, CDR2 YNNKEL (reference sequence). Trimming removed 1 base from V and 2 bases from J, with 17 bases in between. This CDR3 contains 17 residues. The CDR3 bases are TGTGCCAGCAGCCAAGCCCCGCCGGGGGGATCAAACTATGGCTACACCTTC. Amino acid sequence: CASSQAPPGGSNYGYTF.

This chain uses TRBV9 with TRBJ1-6; TRBD1 matches 10 bases. The V gene's germline CDR1 is SGDLS and CDR2 YYNGEE. The V and J ends lost 0 bases and 8 bases, in that order; junction bases with no gene match: 2. The CDR3 loop spans 15 amino acids. CDR3 in amino acids: CASSVGGTGDSPLHF. The CDR3 region has the DNA TGTGCCAGCAGCGTAGGGGGGACAGGGGATTCACCCCTCCACTTT.